The clone carrying this TCR beta chain was observed a handful of times. The data were obtained in a study of blood T cell repertoires in COVID-19. At the level of the study: PBMCs, B-cell-depleted T cells, or T cells were the source of the cDNA or gDNA that made up the material.

Profiling relied on immunoSEQ multiplex PCR, and the TCRdb table lists in-frame clones only, not all of them. This sample has some 100,000 clones, with 75% to 95% found just once. The V gene's germline CDR1 is SGHRS and CDR2 YFSETQ. V shed 2 bases, J shed 5 bases, and the junction held 20 bases outside the gene matches. The CDR3 has 20 amino acids. This clonotype was obtained from a man in his forties or fifties with acute or convalescent COVID-19. The sample taken for sequencing was peripheral blood. V gene TRBV5-1 combines with J gene TRBJ2-3; 10 positions agree with TRBD1. The CDR3 nucleotides are TGCGCCAGCAGCTTCGACAGGGGGCGCCGGGCTAGCGGGCCGCGAGATACGCAGTATTTT. It encodes CASSFDRGRRASGPRDTQYF.